The present entry profiles one T cell receptor beta chain with its context. The sample belongs to a study of blood T cell repertoires in COVID-19. Study-wide background: Both acute and convalescent COVID-19 samples were obtained from the United States, Italy and Spain. From T cells, B-cell-depleted T cells, or PBMCs came the material, which was cDNA or gDNA.

The method was immunoSEQ multiplex PCR; TCRdb's version includes in-frame clones alone and lacks a portion of them. The table includes 80,000 to 95,000 clones, approximately 81% detected once. Germline V gene lookup returns CDR1 ENHRY and CDR2 SYGVKD. The CDR3 has 14 residues. Trimming removed 3 bases from V and 4 bases from J, with 12 bases in between. The TCR sequence derives from an elderly man with active or convalescent COVID-19. The sequenced material came from peripheral blood. The chain employs TRBV10-3 and TRBJ1-2; no definite D call. The CDR3 DNA reads as TGTGCCATCAGTGAAGAACCGCAGGTCTATGGCTACACCTTC. This encodes CAISEEPQVYGYTF.